This T cell receptor beta chain is drawn from a study of metastatic and nonmetastatic thyroid tumors. No treatment of any kind had been given to any patient before thyroid surgery. TCRdb reanalyzed the PCR reads with MiXCR. Counted here are 45,000 or so clones, approximately 4.1% occurring once; the ten biggest clones make up around 9.6%. The CDR3 consists of 13 residues. V lost 7 bases and J lost 7, with 16 bases in between. Looked up from germline, CDR1 is SQVTM and CDR2 is ANQGSEA. Only a few counts were recorded for this clone. This may be a read error, as it is one base from a much larger clone. This clonotype was obtained from a female donor with papillary thyroid cancer or a benign thyroid nodule (not recorded which). Some clones in this sample may be carry-over from other donors' samples. The rearrangement joins TRBV29-1 to TRBJ1-4, with unresolved D. The sample comprised blood. The CDR3 DNA follows: TGCAGCGCCCTCAGTGGGGTCGGTGAAAAACTGTTTTTT. This gives the protein CSALSGVGEKLFF.